Shown below are 17 T cell receptor beta chains from a single sample sequenced in a study of shared clonotypes between healthy human individuals (TCRdb year 2020). Library preparation used the immunoSEQ multiplex PCR assay. Imported from immuneACCESS, the table was reduced by TCRdb to in-frame sequences with V and J called. These copies leave out some clones; in studies compared against another copy, an unresolved V gene accounts for under half, and the cause of the remainder is not known. The sample data list roughly 1 million clones, and about 70% of these were observed just once. Of the sample, approximately 1.5% is held by the ten largest clones. The sequenced sample consisted of memory CD4+ T cells sorted from blood. What this sample's cell subset or site label stands for: CD45RA-negative fraction. All receptors come from a man between 18 and 35 years old in good health.

In DNA form, the CDR3 reads TGTGCCAGCAGACCCCGAAACAAAGGGGGCACTGAAGCTTTCTTT. It translates to CASRPRNKGGTEAFF. This rearrangement joins TRBV6-6 to TRBJ1-1; D possibly corresponds to TRBD1 (6 bases). Germline V gene data show CDR1 as MNHNY and CDR2 as SVGAGI (reference sequence). The V end lost 6 bases, the J end lost 4 bases, and 18 bases lay between the germline ends. This CDR3 spans 15 amino acids.

This chain joins TRBV10-3 and TRBJ2-7, with TRBD1 matching over 9 bases. The CDR3 contains 15 residues. With V trimmed by 5 bases and J by 3 bases, 8 bases remained unmatched. CDR1 is ENHRY and CDR2 is SYGVKD in the germline V gene. The CDR3 loop is CAISPGQGLIYEQYF. For the CDR3, the DNA is TGTGCCATCAGTCCGGGACAGGGTTTGATCTACGAGCAGTACTTC.

In the case of this clone: Other DNA sequences in the sample encode the same CDR3. The CDR3 region has the DNA TGCGCCAGCAGCTTGGTTGGGCAGGTGTACGAGCAGTACTTC. Its protein product is CASSLVGQVYEQYF. V usage is TRBV5-1 and J usage is TRBJ2-7; unclear D gene. The V and J ends lost 0 bases and 4 bases respectively, with 11 bases between them. Germline-derived CDR1 and CDR2 are SGHRS and YFSETQ. CDR3 length equals 14 residues.

This clone was recorded only once. This chain links TRBV6-6 with TRBJ1-5, with D unresolved. Trimming took 6 bases from V and 6 from J, leaving 12 bases between them. There are 13 residues in the CDR3. CDR1 is MNHNY and CDR2 is SVGAGI in the germline V gene (reference sequence). In nucleotides, the CDR3 is TGTGCCAGCAGCCCCCTCATGGGTCAGCCCCAGCATTTT. Protein sequence: CASSPLMGQPQHF.

This clone has only a few counts. V and J are TRBV5-4 and TRBJ2-3; D possibly corresponds to TRBD2 (6 bases). The V and J ends lost 4 bases and 5 bases respectively, with 14 bases between them. CDR1 and CDR2 from the germline V gene are SGHNT and YYREEE (reference sequence). The CDR3 runs to 14 residues. DNA of the CDR3: TGTGCCAGCAGCCCCGGGACTTTTGGAGATACGCAGTATTTT. Translating it yields CASSPGTFGDTQYF.

The rearrangement uses TRBV5-8 and TRBJ2-7, with 7 bases matching TRBD1. V lost 0 bases, J lost 0 bases, and 12 bases stayed unmatched. The V gene's germline CDR1 is SGHTS and CDR2 YDEGEE. The CDR3 loop spans 18 amino acids. CDR3 residues: CASSLDFGTVSFSYEQYF. The CDR3 nucleotides are TGTGCCAGCAGCTTGGATTTTGGGACAGTATCCTTCTCCTACGAGCAGTACTTC.

The chain joins TRBV25-1 to TRBJ1-6; 7 bases are shared with TRBD1. V shed 3 bases and J 0 bases; nucleotides not matched to a gene: 2. The germline CDR1 and CDR2 sequences are MGHDK and SYGVNS. The CDR3 has 16 amino acids. CDR3 nucleotides: TGTGCCAGCAGTGAGTCAGGGGGCTCCTATAATTCACCCCTCCACTTT. Encoded protein: CASSESGGSYNSPLHF.

The rearrangement uses TRBV14 and TRBJ1-4; D not certain. The V gene lost 4 bases and the J gene lost 0 bases, with 18 bases spanning the gap. Germline assignment: CDR1 SGHDN and CDR2 FVKESK. The CDR3 covers 18 residues. CDR3 region: CASSRRVGQYATNEKLFF. In nucleotides, the CDR3 is TGTGCCAGCAGCCGACGCGTCGGGCAATATGCAACTAATGAAAAACTGTTTTTT.

In its sample, this clone was seen many times. The rearrangement uses TRBV7-2 and TRBJ1-5; D gene unclear. Germline lookup yields CDR1 SGHTA and CDR2 FQGNSA. Trimming cost V 3 bases and J 3 bases, with 6 bases left between them. The CDR3 totals 13 residues. The CDR3 DNA reads TGTGCCAGCAGCTTTGGGGTCAATCAGCCCCAGCATTTT. Residues: CASSFGVNQPQHF.

The chain carries TRBV5-1 and TRBJ2-1, with 11 bases lining up with TRBD2. The CDR3 covers 16 residues. Germline V gives CDR1 SGHRS, CDR2 YFSETQ. V lost 4 bases to trimming and J lost 7 bases; unmatched junction nucleotides: 10. In DNA form, the CDR3 reads TGCGCCAGCAGCGCCGTAGCGGGAGGGGTCACTAATGAGCAGTTCTTC. The encoded protein is CASSAVAGGVTNEQFF.

V is TRBV5-1 and J is TRBJ2-3; D not certain. The germline V and J ends were trimmed by 3 bases and 4 bases, with 18 bases remaining between them. The CDR3 is 16 amino acids. Germline CDR1 SGHRS, CDR2 YFSETQ. The CDR3 protein is CASSSGLSSAADTQYF. CDR3 bases: TGCGCCAGCAGCTCCGGATTGAGTTCGGCGGCAGATACGCAGTATTTT.

The chain recombines TRBV5-6 with TRBJ1-2; TRBD1 agrees at 12 bases. The length of the CDR3 is 15 residues. The germline gives CDR1 SGHDT, CDR2 YYEEEE. V shed 2 bases and J 8 bases; nucleotides not matched to a gene: 7. The CDR3 bases are TGTGCCAGCAGCTTACCGGGACAGGGGGCGCAAGGCTACACCTTC. Protein: CASSLPGQGAQGYTF.

A note on this clone: The sample has other DNA sequences that encode this CDR3 too. The chain recombines TRBV30 with TRBJ2-3, with TRBD2 matching over 10 bases. Trimming at V came to 3 bases and at J to 0 bases, leaving 9 bases not matched to a gene. The germline gives CDR1 GTSNPN, CDR2 SVGIG (reference sequence). CDR3 size: 17 residues. DNA of the CDR3: TGTGCCTGGAGCTCCAGGGGGGGACTAGCGAGCACAGATACGCAGTATTTT. This gives the protein CAWSSRGGLASTDTQYF.

CDR3 in amino acids: CASSAMGDTQYF. In DNA form, the CDR3 reads TGTGCCAGCAGCGCGATGGGAGATACGCAGTATTTT. The J gene is TRBJ2-3, the V gene TRBV2; D remains unclear. The germline CDR1 and CDR2 sequences are SNHLY and FYNNEI. CDR3 size: 12 residues. V was shortened by 6 bases and J by 5 bases, with 9 bases between the two germline ends.

The chain links TRBV2 to TRBJ1-3; D is ambiguous. The CDR3 totals 12 residues. The V gene's germline CDR1 is SNHLY and CDR2 FYNNEI. V dropped 7 bases and J dropped 0 bases, with 4 bases sitting between them. CDR3 in DNA: TGTGCCAGCAAAACCTCTGGAAACACCATATATTTT. Translation: CASKTSGNTIYF.

This CDR3 reads CASSLTLEYLYEQYF. CDR3 nucleotide sequence: TGTGCCAGCAGCTTAACCCTGGAGTACCTCTACGAGCAGTACTTC. V and J are TRBV5-5 and TRBJ2-7; D remains ambiguous. Germline CDR1 is SGHKS and CDR2 is YYEKEE (reference sequence). The CDR3 runs 15 residues. V was clipped by 2 bases and J by 3 bases, with 15 bases between them.

The J gene is TRBJ1-5, the V gene TRBV6-1; D possibly corresponds to TRBD1 (5 bases). The CDR3 sequence is 16 residues long. The V gene's germline CDR1 is MNHNS and CDR2 SASEGT. Trimming left V 7 bases short and J 7 bases short, with 23 bases between. The CDR3 protein is CASIEGLAGEYQPQHF. As DNA, the CDR3 is TGTGCCAGCATTGAGGGACTGGCGGGGGAATACCAGCCCCAGCATTTT.